One sample yielded the 24 T cell receptor beta chains listed below, sequenced in a study of blood T cell repertoires in COVID-19. Here immunoSEQ multiplex PCR was the method, and the copy in TCRdb shows in-frame clones only, minus some. This sample has roughly 290,000 clones, with 90% found just once. Sequenced input: PBMCs or T cells enriched from blood (not recorded which). All receptors come from a woman aged 18-29 years with acute COVID-19.

The chain recombines TRBV30 with TRBJ1-2, with 8 bases fitting TRBD1. This CDR3 has 12 amino acids. Looked up from germline, CDR1 is GTSNPN and CDR2 is SVGIG (reference sequence). The V and J ends lost 8 bases and 11 bases, in that order; junction bases with no gene match: 13. Written as DNA, the CDR3 is TGTGCCGCCGAACGGGACAGGCCTTGGTACACCTTC. It yields the protein CAAERDRPWYTF.

This clone was seen only once. This chain links TRBV6-5 with TRBJ1-2; TRBD1 is a possible D gene (6 bases). There are 14 residues in the CDR3. The V end was cut by 8 bases, the J end by 4 bases, with 17 bases between. The germline CDR1 and CDR2 sequences are MNHEY and SVGAGI. CDR3 loop: CASCRDTPLYGYTF. The DNA of the CDR3 is TGTGCCAGCTGCCGGGACACCCCTCTCTATGGCTACACCTTC.

The chain carries TRBV28 and TRBJ2-1; TRBD2 might be the D (6 bases). Between the trimmed V and J ends, which lost 3 bases and 6 bases, there was a span of 12 bases. The CDR3 consists of 14 residues. The germline gives CDR1 MDHEN, CDR2 SYDVKM. The CDR3, as DNA: TGTGCCAGCAGTTTCCTCCCCGGGAGCAATGAGCAGTTCTTC. Protein sequence: CASSFLPGSNEQFF.

This sequence joins TRBV18 and TRBJ2-7; no definite D call. The CDR3 covers 12 residues. The V end lost 2 bases, the J end lost 4 bases, and 6 bases lay between the germline ends. Germline CDR1 is KGHSH and CDR2 is LQKENI. CDR3 nucleotide sequence: TGTGCCAGCTCACCAGCCCAGTACGAGCAGTACTTC. It specifies CASSPAQYEQYF.

This rearrangement joins TRBV6-5 to TRBJ1-1; 8 positions agree with TRBD1. The ends lost 4 bases at V and 6 bases at J; junction bases unmatched: 7. Germline loops: CDR1 MNHEY, CDR2 SVGAGI. The CDR3 runs 14 residues. CDR3 residues: CASSWFQGAAEAFF. The CDR3 region has the DNA TGTGCCAGCAGTTGGTTTCAGGGGGCGGCTGAAGCTTTCTTT.

The chain couples TRBV28 to TRBJ1-5; D call uncertain. Trimming stripped 5 bases from V and 4 bases from J, with 9 bases between. Germline V gene lookup returns CDR1 MDHEN and CDR2 SYDVKM. The CDR3 spans 13 residues. This CDR3 is CASSPRRNQPQHF. CDR3 DNA sequence: TGTGCCAGCAGTCCGCGGAGGAATCAGCCCCAGCATTTT.

Comments on this clone: This same CDR3 is encoded by further DNA sequences in the sample. DNA of the CDR3: TGTGCCAGCTCACCAGGACAGAGAGAGACCCAGTACTTC. Protein sequence: CASSPGQRETQYF. This sequence joins TRBV18 and TRBJ2-5; D may be TRBD1 (6 bases). Germline V gene sequence: CDR1 KGHSH, CDR2 LQKENI. CDR3 length: 13 amino acids. The V end lost 2 bases, the J end lost 4 bases, and 8 bases lay between the germline ends.

The gene calls are TRBV18 and TRBJ1-5, with a weak D call TRBD1 (6 bases). There are 14 residues in the CDR3. Germline CDR1 reads KGHSH; CDR2 reads LQKENI. The V end lost 6 bases, the J end lost 4 bases, and 13 bases lay between the germline ends. CDR3 coding DNA: TGTGCCAGCTCTAGGACAGATTCAAATCAGCCCCAGCATTTT. Translated, it gives CASSRTDSNQPQHF.

The rearrangement links TRBV25-1 to TRBJ1-1, with 10 bases that match TRBD1. This CDR3 is 13 amino acids long. Unmatched junction bases numbered 3, after V lost 7 bases and J lost 4 bases. Germline lookup yields CDR1 MGHDK and CDR2 SYGVNS. CDR3 coding DNA: TGTGCCAGCACCTGGACAGGGGGCACTGAAGCTTTCTTT. Its protein is CASTWTGGTEAFF.

V usage is TRBV6-5 and J usage is TRBJ1-3; D is undetermined. V was trimmed by 0 bases and J by 8 bases, leaving 8 bases between them. The CDR3 contains 13 residues. From germline, CDR1 is MNHEY and CDR2 SVGAGI. The CDR3 DNA reads TGTGCCAGCAGTTACTCGCCCCCGGACACCATATATTTT. Residues: CASSYSPPDTIYF.

The rearrangement uses TRBV24-1 and TRBJ2-3, with TRBD1 identical over 8 bases. Germline V gene sequence: CDR1 KGHDR, CDR2 SFDVKD. The CDR3 totals 17 residues. Unmatched junction bases numbered 6, after V lost 0 bases and J lost 2 bases. CDR3 loop: CATSDLLGTGTTDTQYF. The CDR3 region has the DNA TGTGCCACCAGTGATTTGCTCGGGACAGGAACCACAGATACGCAGTATTTT.

The chain joins TRBV19 to TRBJ1-5, with D perhaps TRBD1 (5 bases). CDR1 and CDR2 from the germline V gene are LNHDA and SQIVND (reference sequence). V was clipped by 6 bases and J by 2 bases, with 26 bases between them. This CDR3 contains 19 residues. As DNA, the CDR3 is TGTGCCAGTAGCGGAATCCAGGGAGGAGTCCGAGTAGGCAATCAGCCCCAGCATTTT. As protein: CASSGIQGGVRVGNQPQHF.

The CDR3: CASSSRDTIYEQYF. DNA of the CDR3: TGCGCCAGCAGCTCCCGGGACACCATCTACGAGCAGTACTTC. The rearrangement joins TRBV5-1 to TRBJ2-7, with D possibly being TRBD1 (6 bases). Germline assignment: CDR1 SGHRS and CDR2 YFSETQ. This CDR3 is built from 14 residues. V was trimmed by 3 bases and J by 3 bases, leaving 13 bases between them.

The V gene is TRBV5-1, the J gene TRBJ2-7; the match to TRBD2 covers 9 bases. Germline CDR1 reads SGHRS; CDR2 reads YFSETQ. J was trimmed by 0 bases and V by 0 bases; bases with no gene match: 4. This CDR3 is 16 amino acids long. CDR3 DNA sequence: TGCGCCAGCAGCTTGGACCTAGCGGGACTCTCCTACGAGCAGTACTTC. Translation: CASSLDLAGLSYEQYF.

The chain employs TRBV27 and TRBJ1-5; 8 positions match TRBD1. Germline-derived CDR1 and CDR2 are MNHEY and SMNVEV (reference sequence). The junction had 7 bases not matched to a gene; V was cut back by 5 bases and J by 7 bases. This CDR3 is 14 amino acids long. CDR3 amino acids: CASSPDRVEQPQHF. The CDR3 DNA is TGTGCCAGCAGTCCGGACAGGGTAGAGCAGCCCCAGCATTTT.

The J gene is TRBJ2-5, the V gene TRBV5-5; 7 bases map to TRBD2. Per germline, CDR1 SGHKS and CDR2 YYEKEE (reference sequence). Unmatched junction bases numbered 8, after V lost 4 bases and J lost 5 bases. This CDR3 is built from 14 residues. The CDR3 region is CASSLGGGSETQYF. CDR3 nucleotide sequence: TGTGCCAGCAGCCTGGGAGGCGGGAGTGAGACCCAGTACTTC.

The rearrangement links TRBV3-1 (or the pseudogene TRBV3-2) to TRBJ2-1, with no clear D. Germline assignment: CDR1 LGHDT and CDR2 YNNKEL (reference sequence). The CDR3 has 14 residues. Trimming left V 0 bases short and J 0 bases short, with 3 bases between. CDR3 sequence (DNA): TGTGCCAGCAGCCAAGAACTCTCCTACAATGAGCAGTTCTTC. Translating it yields CASSQELSYNEQFF.

V usage is TRBV12-3 or TRBV12-4 and J usage is TRBJ1-1, with D possibly matching TRBD1 (5 bases). The CDR3 extends over 13 amino acids. V dropped 2 bases and J dropped 10 bases, with 14 bases sitting between them. The CDR3 reads CASSLFEAGRAFF. CDR3 sequence (DNA): TGTGCCAGCAGTTTATTTGAGGCAGGGCGAGCTTTCTTT.

J is TRBJ2-1 and V is TRBV3-1 (or the pseudogene TRBV3-2), with 14 nucleotides matching TRBD2. Looked up from germline, CDR1 is LGHDT and CDR2 is YNNKEL (reference sequence). The CDR3 consists of 16 residues. J lost 3 bases, V lost 4 bases, and 2 bases had no gene match. CDR3 in DNA: TGTGCCAGCAGCCTAGGGACTAGCGGGAGCTACAATGAGCAGTTCTTC. This codes for CASSLGTSGSYNEQFF.

The rearrangement links TRBV4-3 to TRBJ2-2, with 8 bases lining up with TRBD1. V shed 0 bases, J shed 6 bases, and the junction held 6 bases outside the gene matches. The length of the CDR3 is 16 residues. Per germline, CDR1 LGHNA and CDR2 YSLEER. The CDR3 spells CASSQDGAGGSGELFF. The CDR3 nucleotides are TGCGCCAGCAGCCAAGACGGGGCAGGGGGCTCCGGGGAGCTGTTTTTT.

V gene TRBV7-2 combines with J gene TRBJ2-7; 10 bases agree with TRBD2. With V trimmed by 2 bases and J by 4 bases, 8 bases remained unmatched. The germline V gene has CDR1 SGHTA and CDR2 FQGNSA. The CDR3 contains 16 residues. For the CDR3, the DNA is TGTGCCAGCAGCTTACCCTCTAGCGGGAGTAGGTACGAGCAGTACTTC. Amino acid sequence: CASSLPSSGSRYEQYF.

The J gene is TRBJ2-1, the V gene TRBV29-1, with TRBD1 identical over 11 bases. After removal of 1 base from V and 8 bases from J, the junction contained 4 bases not matched to a gene. Per the germline V gene, CDR1 is SQVTM and CDR2 is ANQGSEA. This CDR3 spans 14 amino acids. The CDR3 nucleotides are TGCAGCGTTGAAGGGACAGGGGGCGCCGATGAGCAGTTCTTC. Encoded protein: CSVEGTGGADEQFF.

The chain couples TRBV5-8 to TRBJ1-2; D possibly corresponds to TRBD1 (5 bases). Germline CDR1 and CDR2: SGHTS and YDEGEE. This CDR3 is built from 16 residues. The V gene lost 2 bases and the J gene lost 6 bases, with 20 bases spanning the gap. In nucleotides, the CDR3 is TGTGCCAGCAGCTTTGGGCTGCGCAGGTCGGGGGATGGCTACACCTTC. Translation gives CASSFGLRRSGDGYTF.

V is TRBV11-2 and J is TRBJ2-3; the D is unclear. The V end was cut by 8 bases, the J end by 5 bases, with 11 bases between. The CDR3 covers 12 residues. Germline lookup yields CDR1 SGHAT and CDR2 FQNNGV. Written as DNA, the CDR3 is TGTGCCAGCTCCCTCTCAGAAGATACGCAGTATTTT. As protein: CASSLSEDTQYF.